This T cell receptor beta chain emerged from a study of Ad26.COV2.S vaccination and SARS-CoV-2 variants. Whole-study findings and limits: Possible underestimation of total T cell responses by the TCR breadth and depth analyses was noted.

TCRdb keeps only in-frame clones here, not all; method: immunoSEQ multiplex PCR. The sample gives under 600,000 clones, 70% to 90% of which show up once; 1.5% to 2% is in the top ten. Noted treatment: over 15 received Ad26.COV2.S at low or high dose, single or two shots; roughly five received placebo; per-sample allocation not given. Each sample was drawn 63 days after the first injection (of vaccine or placebo). Recruitment in Boston yielded a donor of adult age, 18-55 years. The V and J ends lost 4 bases and 8 bases respectively, with 13 bases between them. Germline lookup yields CDR1 SGHRS and CDR2 YFSETQ. There are 13 residues in the CDR3. Note on this clone: Its antigen is still unknown.

V and J are TRBV5-1 and TRBJ2-1; TRBD2 is a possible D gene (5 bases). The source was peripheral blood, collected in a trial of Ad26.COV2.S vaccine versus placebo. This receptor was taken from a person aged 18-65 years who received the Ad26.COV2.S COVID-19 vaccine or a placebo. CDR3 residues: CASSPQFGDEQFF. CDR3 DNA sequence: TGCGCCAGCAGCCCCCAATTCGGGGATGAGCAGTTCTTC.